This T cell receptor beta chain appears in the sequencing data of a study of shared clonotypes between healthy human individuals. Study details: Serving as donors were a couple of women and a few men, whose ages spanned 18 to 49.

Measured with immunoSEQ multiplex PCR; TCRdb has only the in-frame clones, and not every one. The table has about 360,000 clones, roughly 80% seen once. There are a few counts of this clone. Looked up from germline, CDR1 is SGHRS and CDR2 is YFSETQ. Deletions cut 5 bases from V and 1 base from J, with 10 bases between. The CDR3 is 13 amino acids. The sequence was collected from a man aged 30 to 39 in good health. Source material: memory CD4+ T cells sorted from blood. Subset indicated: CD45RA-negative fraction. The chain links TRBV5-1 to TRBJ2-7; D gene uncertain. CDR3: CASSPPQSYEQYF. CDR3 nucleotide sequence: TGCGCCAGCAGTCCTCCGCAGTCCTACGAGCAGTACTTC.